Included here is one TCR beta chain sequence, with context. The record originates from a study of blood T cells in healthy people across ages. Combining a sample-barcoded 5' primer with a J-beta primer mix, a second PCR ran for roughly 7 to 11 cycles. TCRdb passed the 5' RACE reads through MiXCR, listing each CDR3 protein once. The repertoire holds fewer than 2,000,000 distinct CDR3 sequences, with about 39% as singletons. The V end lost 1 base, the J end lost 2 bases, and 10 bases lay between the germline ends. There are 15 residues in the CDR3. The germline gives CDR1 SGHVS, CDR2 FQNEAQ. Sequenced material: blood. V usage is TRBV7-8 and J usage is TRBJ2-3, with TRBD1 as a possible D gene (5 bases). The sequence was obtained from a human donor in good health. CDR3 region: CASSLEDTYTDTQYF. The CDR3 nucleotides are TGTGCCAGCAGCTTAGAGGACACCTACACAGATACGCAGTATTTT.